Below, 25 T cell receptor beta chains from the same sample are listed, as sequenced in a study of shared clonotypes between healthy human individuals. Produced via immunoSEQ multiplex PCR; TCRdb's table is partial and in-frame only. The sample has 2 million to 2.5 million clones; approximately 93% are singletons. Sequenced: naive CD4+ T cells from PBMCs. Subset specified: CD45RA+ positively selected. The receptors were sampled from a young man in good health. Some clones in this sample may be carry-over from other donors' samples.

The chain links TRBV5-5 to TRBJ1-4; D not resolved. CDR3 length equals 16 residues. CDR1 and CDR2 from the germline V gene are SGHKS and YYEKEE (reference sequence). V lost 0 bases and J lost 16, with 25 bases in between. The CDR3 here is CASSLGEGSGVGSRFF. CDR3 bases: TGTGCCAGCAGCTTGGGAGAAGGCTCAGGAGTTGGAAGCCGGTTTTTT. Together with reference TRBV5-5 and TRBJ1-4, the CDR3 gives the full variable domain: DAGVTQSPTHLIKTRGQQVTLRCSPISGHKSVSWYQQVLGQGPQFIFQYYEKEERGRGNFPDRFSARQFPNYSSELNVNALLLGDSALYLCASSLGEGSGVGSRFFGSGTQLSVL.

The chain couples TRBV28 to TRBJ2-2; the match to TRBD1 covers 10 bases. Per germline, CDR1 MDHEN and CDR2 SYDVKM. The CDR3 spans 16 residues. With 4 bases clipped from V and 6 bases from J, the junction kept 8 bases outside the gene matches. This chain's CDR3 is CASSSPGQGTSGELFF. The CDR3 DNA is TGTGCCAGCAGTTCCCCGGGACAGGGGACGTCCGGGGAGCTGTTTTTT.

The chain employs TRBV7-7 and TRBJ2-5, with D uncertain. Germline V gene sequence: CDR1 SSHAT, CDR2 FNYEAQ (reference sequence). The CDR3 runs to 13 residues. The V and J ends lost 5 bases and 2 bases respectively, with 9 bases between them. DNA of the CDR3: TGTGCCAGCAGCCCGGGTGGTCAAGAGACCCAGTACTTC. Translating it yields CASSPGGQETQYF.

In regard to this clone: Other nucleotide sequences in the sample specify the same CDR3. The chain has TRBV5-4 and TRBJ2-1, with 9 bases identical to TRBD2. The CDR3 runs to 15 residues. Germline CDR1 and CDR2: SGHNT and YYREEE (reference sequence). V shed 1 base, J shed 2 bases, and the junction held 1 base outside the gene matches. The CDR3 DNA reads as TGTGCCAGCAGCTTGACTAGCGGGCCCTACAATGAGCAGTTCTTC. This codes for CASSLTSGPYNEQFF. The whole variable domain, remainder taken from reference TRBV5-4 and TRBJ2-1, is ETGVTQSPTHLIKTRGQQVTLRCSSQSGHNTVSWYQQALGQGPQFIFQYYREEENGRGNFPPRFSGLQFPNYSSELNVNALELDDSALYLCASSLTSGPYNEQFFGPGTRLTVL.

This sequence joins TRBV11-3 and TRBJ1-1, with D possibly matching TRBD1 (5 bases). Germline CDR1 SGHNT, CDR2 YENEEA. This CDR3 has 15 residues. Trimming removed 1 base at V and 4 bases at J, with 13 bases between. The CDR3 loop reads CASSLGGTQGTEAFF. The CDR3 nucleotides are TGTGCCAGCAGCTTAGGTGGGACCCAGGGCACTGAAGCTTTCTTT.

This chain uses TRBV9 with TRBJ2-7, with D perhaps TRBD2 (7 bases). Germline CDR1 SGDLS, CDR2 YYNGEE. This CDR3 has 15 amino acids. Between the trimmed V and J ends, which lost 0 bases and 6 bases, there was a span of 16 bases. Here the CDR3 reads CASSVVGRGGSEQYF. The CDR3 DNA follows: TGTGCCAGCAGCGTAGTTGGCAGGGGAGGGTCCGAGCAGTACTTC. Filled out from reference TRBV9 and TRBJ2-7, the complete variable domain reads DSGVTQTPKHLITATGQRVTLRCSPRSGDLSVYWYQQSLDQGLQFLIQYYNGEERAKGNILERFSAQQFPDLHSELNLSSLELGDSALYFCASSVVGRGGSEQYFGPGTRLTVT.

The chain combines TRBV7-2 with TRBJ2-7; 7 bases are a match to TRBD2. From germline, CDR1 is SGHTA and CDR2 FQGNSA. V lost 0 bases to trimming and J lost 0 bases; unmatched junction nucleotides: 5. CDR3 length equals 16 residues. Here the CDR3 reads CASSLASSGISYEQYF. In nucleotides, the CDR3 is TGTGCCAGCAGCTTAGCGAGCAGCGGGATCTCCTACGAGCAGTACTTC.

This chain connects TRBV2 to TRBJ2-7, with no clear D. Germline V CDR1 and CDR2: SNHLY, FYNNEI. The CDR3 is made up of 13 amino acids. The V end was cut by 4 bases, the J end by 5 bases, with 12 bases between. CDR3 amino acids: CASSAERLNEQYF. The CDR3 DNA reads TGTGCCAGCAGTGCCGAACGACTGAACGAGCAGTACTTC.

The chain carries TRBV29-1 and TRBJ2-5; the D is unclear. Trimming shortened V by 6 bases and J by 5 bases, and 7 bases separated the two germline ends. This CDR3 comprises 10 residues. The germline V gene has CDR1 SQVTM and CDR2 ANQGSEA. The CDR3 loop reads CSVLHETQYF. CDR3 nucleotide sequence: TGCAGCGTCCTTCATGAGACCCAGTACTTC.

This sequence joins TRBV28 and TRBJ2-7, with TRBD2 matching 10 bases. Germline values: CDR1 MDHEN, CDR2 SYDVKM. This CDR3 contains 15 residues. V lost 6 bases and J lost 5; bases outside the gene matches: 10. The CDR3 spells CASRTAGGPSHEQYF. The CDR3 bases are TGTGCCAGCAGGACAGCGGGAGGGCCTTCCCACGAGCAGTACTTC.

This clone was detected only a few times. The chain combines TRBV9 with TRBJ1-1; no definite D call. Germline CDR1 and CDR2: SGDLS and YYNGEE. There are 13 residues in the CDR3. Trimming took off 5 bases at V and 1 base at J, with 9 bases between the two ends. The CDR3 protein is CASSFSPNTEAFF. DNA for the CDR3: TGTGCCAGCAGTTTTTCCCCGAACACTGAAGCTTTCTTT.

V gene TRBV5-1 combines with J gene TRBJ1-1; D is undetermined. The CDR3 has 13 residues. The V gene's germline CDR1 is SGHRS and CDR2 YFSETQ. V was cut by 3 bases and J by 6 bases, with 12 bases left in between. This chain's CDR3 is CASSSLRGAEAFF. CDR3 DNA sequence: TGCGCCAGCAGCTCCCTGCGTGGGGCTGAAGCTTTCTTT.

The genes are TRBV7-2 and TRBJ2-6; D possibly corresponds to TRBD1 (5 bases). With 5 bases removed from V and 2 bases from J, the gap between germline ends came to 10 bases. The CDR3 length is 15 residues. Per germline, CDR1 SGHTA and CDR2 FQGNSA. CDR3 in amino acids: CASSRQGTGANVLTF. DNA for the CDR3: TGTGCCAGCAGCCGCCAGGGCACTGGGGCCAACGTCCTGACTTTC.

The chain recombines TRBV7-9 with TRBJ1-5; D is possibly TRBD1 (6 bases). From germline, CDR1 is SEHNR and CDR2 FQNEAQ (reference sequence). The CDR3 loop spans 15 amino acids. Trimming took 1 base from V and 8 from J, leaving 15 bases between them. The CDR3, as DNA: TGTGCCAGCAGCTTAGGTGTCCGCAGGGGTGAGCCCCAGCATTTT. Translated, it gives CASSLGVRRGEPQHF.

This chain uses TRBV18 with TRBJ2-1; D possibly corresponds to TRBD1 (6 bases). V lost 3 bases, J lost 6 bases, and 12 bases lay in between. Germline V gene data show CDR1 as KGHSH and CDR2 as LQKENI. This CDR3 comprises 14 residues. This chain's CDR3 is CASSPLQGINEQFF. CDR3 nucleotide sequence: TGTGCCAGCTCACCTCTACAGGGAATCAATGAGCAGTTCTTC.

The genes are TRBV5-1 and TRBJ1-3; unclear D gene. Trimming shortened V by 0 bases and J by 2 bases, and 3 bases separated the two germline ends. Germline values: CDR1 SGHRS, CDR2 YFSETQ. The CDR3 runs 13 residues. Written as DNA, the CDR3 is TGCGCCAGCAGCTTGGCCGCTGGAAACACCATATATTTT. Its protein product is CASSLAAGNTIYF.

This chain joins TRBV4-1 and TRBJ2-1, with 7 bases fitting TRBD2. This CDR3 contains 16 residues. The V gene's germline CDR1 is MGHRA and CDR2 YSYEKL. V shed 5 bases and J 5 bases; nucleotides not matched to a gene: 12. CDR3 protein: CASSSWTSFLHNEQFF. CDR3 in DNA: TGCGCCAGCAGCTCCTGGACTAGTTTCCTCCACAATGAGCAGTTCTTC.

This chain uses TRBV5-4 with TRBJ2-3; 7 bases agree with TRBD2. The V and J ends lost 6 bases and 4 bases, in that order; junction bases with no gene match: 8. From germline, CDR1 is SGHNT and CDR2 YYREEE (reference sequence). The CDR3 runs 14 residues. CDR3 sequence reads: CASTKREVSDTQYF. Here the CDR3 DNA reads TGTGCCAGCACTAAACGGGAGGTTTCAGATACGCAGTATTTT.

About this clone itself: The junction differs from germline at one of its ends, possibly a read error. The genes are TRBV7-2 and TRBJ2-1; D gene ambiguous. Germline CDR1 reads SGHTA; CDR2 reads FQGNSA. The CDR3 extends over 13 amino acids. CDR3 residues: CASTLTFYNEQFF. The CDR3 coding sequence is TGTGCCAGCACCTTAACTTTCTACAATGAGCAGTTCTTC.

The CDR3 is CASRGQGRVTEAFF. CDR3 bases: TGTGCCAGCAGGGGACAGGGGAGAGTCACTGAAGCTTTCTTT. The chain is built from TRBV6-1 and TRBJ1-1; 10 positions agree with TRBD1. The V gene's germline CDR1 is MNHNS and CDR2 SASEGT. This CDR3 spans 14 amino acids. The V gene end was trimmed by 6 bases and the J gene end by 4 bases; junction bases not matched to a gene: 5.

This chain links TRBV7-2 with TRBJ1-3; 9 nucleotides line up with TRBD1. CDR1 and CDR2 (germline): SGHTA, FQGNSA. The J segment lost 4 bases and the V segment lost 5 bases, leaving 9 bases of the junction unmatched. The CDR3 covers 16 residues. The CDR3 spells CASSPTGTGFGNTIYF. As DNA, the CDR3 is TGTGCCAGCAGCCCGACGGGGACAGGGTTCGGAAACACCATATATTTT.

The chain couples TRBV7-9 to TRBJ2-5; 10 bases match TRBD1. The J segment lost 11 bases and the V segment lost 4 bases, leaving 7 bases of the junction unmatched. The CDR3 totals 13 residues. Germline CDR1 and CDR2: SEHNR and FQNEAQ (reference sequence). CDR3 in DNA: TGTGCCAGCAGCTCCCGGGACAGGGGTGAGCAGTACTTC. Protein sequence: CASSSRDRGEQYF.

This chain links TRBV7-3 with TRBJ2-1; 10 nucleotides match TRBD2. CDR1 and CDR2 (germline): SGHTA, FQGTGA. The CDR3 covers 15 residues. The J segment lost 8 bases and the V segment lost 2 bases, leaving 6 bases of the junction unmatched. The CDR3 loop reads CASSLEAGGFHEQFF. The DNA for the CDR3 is TGTGCCAGCAGCTTAGAAGCGGGAGGGTTCCATGAGCAGTTCTTC.

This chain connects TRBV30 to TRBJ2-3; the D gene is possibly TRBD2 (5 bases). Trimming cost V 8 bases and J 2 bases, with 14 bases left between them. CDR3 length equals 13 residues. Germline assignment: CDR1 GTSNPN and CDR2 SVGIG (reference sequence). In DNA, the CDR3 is TGTGCCGGGCAAGCGGAAGTCACAGATACGCAGTATTTT. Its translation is CAGQAEVTDTQYF.

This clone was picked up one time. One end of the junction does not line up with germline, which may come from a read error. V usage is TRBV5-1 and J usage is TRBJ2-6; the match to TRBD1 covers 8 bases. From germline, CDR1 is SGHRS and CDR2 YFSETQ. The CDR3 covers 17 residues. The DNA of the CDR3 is TGCGCCCGCAGCTTAGGCCAGGGGGCTGTGGGGGCCAACGTCCTGACTTTC. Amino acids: CARSLGQGAVGANVLTF. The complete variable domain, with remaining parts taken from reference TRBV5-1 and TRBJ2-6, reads KAGVTQTPRYLIKTRGQQVTLSCSPISGHRSVSWYQQTPGQGLQFLFEYFSETQRNKGNFPGRFSGRQFSNSRSEMNVSTLELGDSALYLCARSLGQGAVGANVLTFGAGSRLTVL.